This TCR beta chain appears in the sequencing data of a study of cytomegalovirus exposure and HLA in healthy donors. For the study at large: Both the roughly 120 validation repertoires and the 600 to 750 first-cohort repertoires used the same platform, as reported by a later analysis.

This table comes from immunoSEQ multiplex PCR, and its TCRdb copy is limited to in-frame clones, with some not included. This sample has some 340,000 clones, with about 85% found just once. Findings and caveats of the study: Many donors carried some public TCRs, although rarity characterized most TCR sequences. In a later analysis, first-cohort TCR clusters were found to tend to co-occur in the 100 to 150 validation repertoires.

Concerning this clone: Its antigen is as yet unknown.

The CDR3 loop spans 14 amino acids. Germline-derived CDR1 and CDR2 are WNHNN and SYGVQD (reference sequence). V shed 11 bases and J 3 bases; nucleotides not matched to a gene: 10. The sequenced sample consisted of PBMCs. The chain links TRBV10-1 to TRBJ1-5; 7 bases align to TRBD1. The origin of this receptor is a woman aged 25 to 39 in good health and CMV-seropositive. The CDR3 DNA sequence: TGCGCCCGTCAGACAGGGAAAACCAATCAGCCCCAGCATTTT. Translation gives CARQTGKTNQPQHF.